Given below is one T cell receptor beta chain in context. This specimen comes from a study of cytomegalovirus exposure and HLA in healthy donors. J gave up 0 bases and V 3 bases, and 2 bases lay outside the gene matches. Germline V gives CDR1 SGHRS, CDR2 YFSETQ. The CDR3 contains 14 residues. The PCR was carried out with 60 Vbeta primers and 13 Jbeta primers. Profiled with immunoSEQ multiplex PCR; TCRdb holds only in-frame clones, not every one. The sample has 100,000 to 150,000 clones; roughly 74% are singletons. The sequence derives from a woman in her forties or fifties in good health and CMV-seropositive. Sequencing was performed on PBMCs. The V and J genes are TRBV5-1 and TRBJ1-1; TRBD1 matches 7 bases. The CDR3 coding sequence is TGCGCCAGCAGCTACGGACAGGTGAACACTGAAGCTTTCTTT. This gives the protein CASSYGQVNTEAFF.